This T cell receptor beta chain was recovered during a study of OX40 agonist ivuxolimab in advanced cancers. Study at large: Patients were roughly 83% male with ages about 23 to 80, mean approximately 55.

This table comes from immunoSEQ multiplex PCR, and its TCRdb copy is limited to in-frame clones, with some not included. This sample has tens of thousands of clones; around 88% occur once, and the top ten carry about 2.4%. The junction had 9 bases not matched to a gene; V was cut back by 6 bases and J by 7 bases. The CDR3 is 15 residues long. The germline gives CDR1 SGHTA, CDR2 FQGNSA. V gene TRBV7-2 combines with J gene TRBJ1-6; 7 bases are shared with TRBD1. The receptor comes from an adult with an advanced solid tumor such as melanoma, head and neck, liver or kidney cancer. Specimen: CD4+ or CD8+ T cells sorted from blood, collected in a trial of the OX40 agonist ivuxolimab. The CDR3 nucleotides read TGTGCCAGCAGACGCCAGACAGGGATGAATTCACCCCTCCACTTT. It translates to CASRRQTGMNSPLHF.